The 22 T cell receptor beta chains presented below share a single source sample, sequenced in a study of T cell responses to AZD1222 COVID-19 vaccine. The protocol was immunoSEQ multiplex PCR, while the TCRdb copy is restricted to in-frame clones and leaves out a portion. The sample records 150,000 to 180,000 clones, over 75% being singletons. The sample in question was peripheral blood, obtained on day 0 of AZD1222 vaccination. The receptors shown here come from an adult in good health.

The J gene is TRBJ1-1, the V gene TRBV6-5; D possibly corresponds to TRBD1 (5 bases). Germline CDR1 MNHEY, CDR2 SVGAGI. This CDR3 has 15 residues. Trimming took 0 bases from V and 7 from J, leaving 15 bases between them. Here the CDR3 DNA reads TGTGCCAGCAGTTACTCGGGACTCAAGGGAGGTGAAGCTTTCTTT. Encoded protein: CASSYSGLKGGEAFF.

The chain couples TRBV14 to TRBJ2-4, with 7 bases matching TRBD1. The germline CDR1 and CDR2 sequences are SGHDN and FVKESK. CDR3 length: 15 residues. With V trimmed by 5 bases and J by 8 bases, 12 bases remained unmatched. Written as DNA, the CDR3 is TGTGCCAGCAGCAAGAGACAGGGCCCTTTGGACATTCAGTACTTC. Amino acids: CASSKRQGPLDIQYF.

The genes are TRBV14 and TRBJ1-1, with D hard to call. Germline CDR1 and CDR2: SGHDN and FVKESK. With 4 bases removed from V and 3 bases from J, the gap between germline ends came to 9 bases. There are 13 residues in the CDR3. The CDR3 bases are TGTGCCAGCAGCCTCGGGTGGGACACTGAAGCTTTCTTT. Amino acids: CASSLGWDTEAFF.

The genes are TRBV6-5 and TRBJ1-3, with D hard to call. Deletions cut 7 bases from V and 0 bases from J, with 10 bases between. In germline, CDR1 is MNHEY, CDR2 SVGAGI. This CDR3 spans 14 amino acids. This CDR3 reads CASTEGSSGNTIYF. CDR3 nucleotides: TGTGCCAGCACCGAGGGAAGCTCTGGAAACACCATATATTTT.

V and J are TRBV19 and TRBJ2-1; D is possibly TRBD1 (5 bases). V lost 5 bases and J 8 bases, leaving 16 bases between the germline ends. The CDR3 has 14 amino acids. CDR1 LNHDA and CDR2 SQIVND come from the germline V gene (reference sequence). In DNA, the CDR3 is TGTGCCAGTAGTGCTACCAGTTGGGGCCATGAGCAGTTCTTC. It encodes CASSATSWGHEQFF.

The CDR3 loop reads CSAVDGYTF. In DNA, the CDR3 is TGCAGTGCTGTAGATGGCTACACCTTC. The rearrangement joins TRBV20-1 to TRBJ1-2; D unclear. CDR1 and CDR2 from the germline V gene are DFQATT and SNEGSKA (reference sequence). The CDR3 covers 9 residues. V lost 5 bases to trimming and J lost 6 bases, with 4 bases between them.

V is TRBV4-3 and J is TRBJ1-1; no clear D. The CDR3 extends over 13 amino acids. Deletions cut 2 bases from V and 0 bases from J, with 4 bases between. The germline V gene has CDR1 LGHNA and CDR2 YSLEER. Here the CDR3 reads CASSQTMNTEAFF. For the CDR3, the DNA is TGCGCCAGCAGCCAAACCATGAACACTGAAGCTTTCTTT.

The V call is TRBV7-2, the J call TRBJ2-3, with unresolved D. Germline assignment: CDR1 SGHTA and CDR2 FQGNSA. The V and J ends lost 8 bases and 1 base respectively, with 10 bases between them. The CDR3 is made up of 13 amino acids. The CDR3 DNA sequence: TGTGCCAGCCTTGTCCGCCGCACAGATACGCAGTATTTT. This codes for CASLVRRTDTQYF.

This clone was picked up a small number of times. V and J are TRBV20-1 and TRBJ1-2; D call uncertain. The CDR3 has 11 residues. Trimming stripped 3 bases from V and 8 bases from J, with 10 bases between. Germline loops: CDR1 DFQATT, CDR2 SNEGSKA (reference sequence). The CDR3 spells CSASLRRGYTF. The CDR3 DNA sequence: TGCAGTGCTAGTCTCAGGCGCGGCTACACCTTC.

The chain couples TRBV29-1 to TRBJ2-7; D may be TRBD1 (6 bases). This CDR3 has 13 residues. V dropped 6 bases and J dropped 3 bases, with 15 bases sitting between them. Germline loops: CDR1 SQVTM, CDR2 ANQGSEA. The CDR3 DNA is TGCAGCGTCGTACAGGGTTTCAACTACGAGCAGTACTTC. Protein: CSVVQGFNYEQYF.

The CDR3 reads CASSKGGTSGTGELFF. DNA of the CDR3: TGTGCCAGCAGCAAAGGTGGGACTAGCGGCACCGGGGAGCTGTTTTTT. This rearrangement joins TRBV21-1 to TRBJ2-2; the table's D call of TRBD2 was not tested on the DNA. TRBV21-1 is designated a pseudogene. This CDR3 is 16 amino acids long.

The chain is built from TRBV5-4 and TRBJ1-2; weak D call: TRBD1 (6 bases). The CDR3 totals 15 residues. From germline, CDR1 is SGHNT and CDR2 YYREEE (reference sequence). V dropped 0 bases and J dropped 0 bases, with 9 bases sitting between them. CDR3 DNA sequence: TGTGCCAGCAGCTTGGACAGGGTCTCTAACTATGGCTACACCTTC. It codes for CASSLDRVSNYGYTF.

The sample holds a few counts of this clone. The genes are TRBV4-1 and TRBJ2-7, with 7 bases identical to TRBD2. CDR3 length: 15 residues. Germline V lookup: CDR1 MGHRA, CDR2 YSYEKL. Losses at the gene ends were 4 bases for V and 7 bases for J; bases not matched to a gene: 13. The CDR3 bases are TGCGCCAGCAGCCCCTCCCCGACGGCGGGAGCTGAGCAGTACTTC. Protein: CASSPSPTAGAEQYF.

This chain links TRBV12-3 or TRBV12-4 with TRBJ1-6; tentatively, D is TRBD1 (6 bases). The CDR3 totals 13 residues. V was pared by 2 bases and J by 9 bases, with 8 bases between. CDR3 sequence: CASSLIRGSPLHF. The CDR3 DNA reads TGTGCCAGCAGTTTAATCAGGGGTTCACCCCTCCACTTT.

This chain joins TRBV18 and TRBJ2-1, with 7 bases that match TRBD1. In germline, CDR1 is KGHSH, CDR2 LQKENI. This CDR3 is 15 amino acids long. V was clipped by 3 bases and J by 5 bases; unmatched bases: 7. The CDR3 bases are TGTGCCAGCTCACCCGAGGGACAGCCGGACAATGAGCAGTTCTTC. Translated, it gives CASSPEGQPDNEQFF.

This rearrangement joins TRBV19 to TRBJ1-4; perhaps TRBD1 as D (6 bases). With 5 bases removed from V and 5 bases from J, the gap between germline ends came to 9 bases. Germline assignment: CDR1 LNHDA and CDR2 SQIVND (reference sequence). This CDR3 region has 13 residues. CDR3 DNA: TGTGCCAGTAGTCCACAGGGAAATGAAAAACTGTTTTTT. Translated, it gives CASSPQGNEKLFF. Filled out from reference TRBV19 and TRBJ1-4, the complete variable domain reads DGGITQSPKYLFRKEGQNVTLSCEQNLNHDAMYWYRQDPGQGLRLIYYSQIVNDFQKGDIAEGYSVSREKKESFPLTVTSAQKNPTAFYLCASSPQGNEKLFFGSGTQLSVL.

The chain uses TRBV7-9 and TRBJ2-5; no clear D. The CDR3 spans 14 residues. Per the germline V gene, CDR1 is SEHNR and CDR2 is FQNEAQ (reference sequence). Trimming removed 2 bases at V and 5 bases at J, with 12 bases between. CDR3 DNA sequence: TGTGCCAGCAGCTTAAATTCGGCCCACGAGACCCAGTACTTC. Translated: CASSLNSAHETQYF.

The chain joins TRBV16 to TRBJ2-3; the match to TRBD1 covers 8 bases. Trimming took 2 bases from V and 2 from J; bases not matched to a gene: 9. This CDR3 comprises 17 residues. Germline-derived CDR1 and CDR2 are KGHSY and FQNENV. CDR3 DNA sequence: TGTGCCAGCAGCCAACAGGGGGCGCTTCCTCACACAGATACGCAGTATTTT. It translates to CASSQQGALPHTDTQYF.

The genes are TRBV27 and TRBJ2-5; D is uncertain. V was pared by 0 bases and J by 0 bases, with 5 bases between. This CDR3 has 14 residues. Germline V lookup: CDR1 MNHEY, CDR2 SMNVEV (reference sequence). This CDR3 is CASSLSADQETQYF. The CDR3 DNA is TGTGCCAGCAGTTTATCGGCAGACCAAGAGACCCAGTACTTC.

The chain employs TRBV29-1 and TRBJ1-1; D may be TRBD1 (6 bases). The CDR3 contains 14 residues. The V and J ends lost 3 bases and 4 bases respectively, with 15 bases between them. The germline V gene has CDR1 SQVTM and CDR2 ANQGSEA. The CDR3 DNA reads TGCAGCGTTGAGACAATCAGGGGTGGCACTGAAGCTTTCTTT. Amino acids: CSVETIRGGTEAFF.

This clone was detected only once. The V call is TRBV5-4, the J call TRBJ1-1; 9 nucleotides line up with TRBD1. Germline CDR1 SGHNT, CDR2 YYREEE (reference sequence). V lost 5 bases to trimming and J lost 5 bases; unmatched junction nucleotides: 4. The CDR3 length is 13 residues. The CDR3 region is CASRGQGGTEAFF. The DNA of the CDR3 is TGTGCCAGCAGGGGACAGGGAGGAACTGAAGCTTTCTTT.

This clone has a single count. The chain recombines TRBV5-6 with TRBJ2-1; TRBD2 agrees at 14 bases. This CDR3 spans 18 amino acids. J was trimmed by 1 base and V by 4 bases; bases with no gene match: 7. Per germline, CDR1 SGHDT and CDR2 YYEEEE. CDR3 protein: CASSMGLAGVGSYNEQFF. CDR3 DNA: TGTGCCAGCAGCATGGGACTAGCGGGGGTGGGTTCCTACAATGAGCAGTTCTTC.